This entry concerns a single T cell receptor beta chain. Patients aged 18 to 65 with hyperthyroidism were newly diagnosed, with duration under 2 months. Reasons for excluding patients were uncontrolled infection, other autoimmune disease, pregnancy or lactation. 9.5 to 10 ml fresh peripheral blood yielded the PBMCs. This specimen belongs to a study of T cells in Graves' hyperthyroidism and ophthalmopathy. What was amplified from RNA transcripts were TCR beta CDR3 regions. The TCR CDR3 was amplified in a first-round RT-PCR using the HTBI primer set. Each CDR3 protein gets one entry after TCRdb re-called the multiplex PCR reads with MiXCR. This table holds 750,000 to 950,000 distinct CDR3 sequences, roughly 37% found once. Sequences were obtained from blood. The sequence was obtained from a man between 18 and 35 years old with Graves' hyperthyroidism.

The CDR3 region is CASSLMGLPNEQYF. CDR3 coding DNA: TGTGCCAGCAGTTTAATGGGGCTGCCCAACGAGCAGTACTTC. The J gene is TRBJ2-7, the V gene TRBV12-3 or TRBV12-4; perhaps TRBD1 as D (5 bases). The CDR3 spans 14 residues. V dropped 2 bases and J dropped 5 bases, with 13 bases sitting between them.